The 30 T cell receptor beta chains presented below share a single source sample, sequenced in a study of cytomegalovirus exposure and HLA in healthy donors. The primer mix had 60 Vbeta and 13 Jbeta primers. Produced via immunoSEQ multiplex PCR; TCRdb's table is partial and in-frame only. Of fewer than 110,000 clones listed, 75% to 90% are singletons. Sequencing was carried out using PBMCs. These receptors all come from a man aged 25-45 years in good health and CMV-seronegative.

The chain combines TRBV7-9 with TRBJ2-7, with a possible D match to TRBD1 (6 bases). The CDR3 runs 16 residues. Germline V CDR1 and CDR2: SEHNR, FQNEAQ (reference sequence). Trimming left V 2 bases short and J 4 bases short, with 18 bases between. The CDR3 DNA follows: TGTGCCAGCAGCTTACCCCAGGGGTACTTGATGTACGAGCAGTACTTC. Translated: CASSLPQGYLMYEQYF.

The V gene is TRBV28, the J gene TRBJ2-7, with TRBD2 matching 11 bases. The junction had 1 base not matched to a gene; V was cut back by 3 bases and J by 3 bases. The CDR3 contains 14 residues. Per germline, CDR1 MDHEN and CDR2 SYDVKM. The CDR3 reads CASSFGTSGYEQYF. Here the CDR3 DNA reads TGTGCCAGCAGTTTCGGGACTAGCGGCTACGAGCAGTACTTC.

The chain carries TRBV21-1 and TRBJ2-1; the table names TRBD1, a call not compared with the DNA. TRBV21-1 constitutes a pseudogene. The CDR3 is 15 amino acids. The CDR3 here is CASSKSGTDLYEQFF. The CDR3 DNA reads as TGTGCCAGCAGCAAAAGTGGGACAGATCTTTATGAGCAGTTCTTC.

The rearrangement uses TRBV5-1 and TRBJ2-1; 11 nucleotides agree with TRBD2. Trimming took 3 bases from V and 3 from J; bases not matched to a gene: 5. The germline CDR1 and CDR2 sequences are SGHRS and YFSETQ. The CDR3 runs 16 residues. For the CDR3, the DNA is TGCGCCAGCAGCTCCACTAGCGGGAGTCTCTACAATGAGCAGTTCTTC. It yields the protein CASSSTSGSLYNEQFF.

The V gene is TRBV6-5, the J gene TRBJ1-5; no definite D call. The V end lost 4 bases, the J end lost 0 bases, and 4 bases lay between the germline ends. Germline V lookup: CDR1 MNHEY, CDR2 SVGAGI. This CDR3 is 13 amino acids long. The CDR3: CASSFNSNQPQHF. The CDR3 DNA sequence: TGTGCCAGCAGTTTTAATAGCAATCAGCCCCAGCATTTT.

The CDR3 coding sequence is TGTGCCTGGAGTGTCCGAGGGGGTCGGTTATGGACCCAGTACTTC. This encodes CAWSVRGGRLWTQYF. This chain links TRBV30 with TRBJ2-5; D might be TRBD1 (6 bases). The germline gives CDR1 GTSNPN, CDR2 SVGIG (reference sequence). V lost 0 bases, J lost 7 bases, and 18 bases lay in between. This CDR3 region has 15 residues.

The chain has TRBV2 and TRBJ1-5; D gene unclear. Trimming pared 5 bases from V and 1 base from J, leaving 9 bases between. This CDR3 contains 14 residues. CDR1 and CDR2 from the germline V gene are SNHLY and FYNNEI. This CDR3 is CASSPEMSNQPQHF. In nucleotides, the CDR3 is TGTGCCAGCAGTCCGGAGATGAGCAATCAGCCCCAGCATTTT.

This CDR3 is CASSRTGDTYNEQFF. CDR3 sequence (DNA): TGTGCCAGTAGTCGTACAGGTGACACCTACAATGAGCAGTTCTTC. The chain employs TRBV19 and TRBJ2-1, with D possibly TRBD1 on 5 matching bases. The CDR3 totals 15 residues. The germline CDR1 and CDR2 sequences are LNHDA and SQIVND (reference sequence). V lost 5 bases and J lost 2, with 13 bases in between. The complete variable domain, with remaining parts taken from reference TRBV19 and TRBJ2-1, reads DGGITQSPKYLFRKEGQNVTLSCEQNLNHDAMYWYRQDPGQGLRLIYYSQIVNDFQKGDIAEGYSVSREKKESFPLTVTSAQKNPTAFYLCASSRTGDTYNEQFFGPGTRLTVL.

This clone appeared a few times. As DNA, the CDR3 is TGTGCCAGCAGTGTGGGGGGGTCCAACCTTTCACCCCTCCACTTT. Its translation is CASSVGGSNLSPLHF. The rearrangement uses TRBV6-1 and TRBJ1-6, with a tentative D call TRBD1 (5 bases). The germline CDR1 and CDR2 sequences are MNHNS and SASEGT. Trimming removed 4 bases from V and 9 bases from J, with 16 bases in between. CDR3 length equals 15 residues.

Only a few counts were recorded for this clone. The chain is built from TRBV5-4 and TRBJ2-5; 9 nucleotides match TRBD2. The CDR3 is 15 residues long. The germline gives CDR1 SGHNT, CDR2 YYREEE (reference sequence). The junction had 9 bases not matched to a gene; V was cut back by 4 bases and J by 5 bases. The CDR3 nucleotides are TGTGCCAGCAGCCCCGTTGGCACTAGCGGGGAGACCCAGTACTTC. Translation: CASSPVGTSGETQYF.

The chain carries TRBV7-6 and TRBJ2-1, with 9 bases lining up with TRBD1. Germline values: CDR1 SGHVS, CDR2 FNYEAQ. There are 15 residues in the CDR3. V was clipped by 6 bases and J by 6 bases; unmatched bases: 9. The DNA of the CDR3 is TGTGCCAGCAGTACCGGGACAGGGCTGCGCAATGAGCAGTTCTTC. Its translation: CASSTGTGLRNEQFF.

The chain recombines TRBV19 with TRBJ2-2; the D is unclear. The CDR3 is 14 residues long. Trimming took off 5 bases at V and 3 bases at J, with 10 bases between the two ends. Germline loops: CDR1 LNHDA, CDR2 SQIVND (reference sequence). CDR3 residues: CASSLAAHTGELFF. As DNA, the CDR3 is TGTGCCAGTAGTTTGGCGGCCCACACCGGGGAGCTGTTTTTT.

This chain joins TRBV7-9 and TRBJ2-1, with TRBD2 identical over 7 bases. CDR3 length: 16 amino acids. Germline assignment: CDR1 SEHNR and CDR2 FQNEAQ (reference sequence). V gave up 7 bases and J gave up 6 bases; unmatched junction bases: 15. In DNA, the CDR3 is TGTGCCAGCAAGGCGGATGGGGCGGGGGAGGTCAATGAGCAGTTCTTC. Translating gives CASKADGAGEVNEQFF.

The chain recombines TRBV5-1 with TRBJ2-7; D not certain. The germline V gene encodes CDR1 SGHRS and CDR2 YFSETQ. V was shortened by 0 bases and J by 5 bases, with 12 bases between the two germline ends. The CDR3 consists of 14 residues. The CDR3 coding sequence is TGCGCCAGCAGCTTGGGAGGCCTAACGAACGAGCAGTACTTC. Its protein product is CASSLGGLTNEQYF.

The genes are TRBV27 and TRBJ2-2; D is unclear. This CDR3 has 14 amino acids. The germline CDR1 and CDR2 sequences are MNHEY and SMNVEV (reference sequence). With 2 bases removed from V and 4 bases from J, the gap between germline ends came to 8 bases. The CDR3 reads CASSLSPGTGELFF. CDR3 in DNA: TGTGCCAGCAGTTTAAGTCCGGGCACCGGGGAGCTGTTTTTT.

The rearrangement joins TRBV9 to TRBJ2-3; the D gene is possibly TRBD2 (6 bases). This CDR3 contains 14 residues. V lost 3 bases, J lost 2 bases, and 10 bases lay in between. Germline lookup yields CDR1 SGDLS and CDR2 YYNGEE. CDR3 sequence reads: CASSDTGLTDTQYF. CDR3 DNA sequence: TGTGCCAGCAGCGATACGGGACTCACAGATACGCAGTATTTT. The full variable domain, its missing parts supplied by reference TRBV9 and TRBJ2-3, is DSGVTQTPKHLITATGQRVTLRCSPRSGDLSVYWYQQSLDQGLQFLIQYYNGEERAKGNILERFSAQQFPDLHSELNLSSLELGDSALYFCASSDTGLTDTQYFGPGTRLTVL.

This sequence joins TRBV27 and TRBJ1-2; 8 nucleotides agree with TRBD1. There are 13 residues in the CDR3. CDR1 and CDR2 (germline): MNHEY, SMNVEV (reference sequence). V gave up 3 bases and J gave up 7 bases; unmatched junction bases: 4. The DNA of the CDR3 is TGTGCCAGCAGTTTTCGGACAGGGCTTGGCTACACCTTC. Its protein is CASSFRTGLGYTF.

CDR3 bases: TGTGCCAGCAGTTCCCTAGCGGGGGGCACAGATACGCAGTATTTT. This sequence encodes CASSSLAGGTDTQYF. J is TRBJ2-3 and V is TRBV27; 10 bases are shared with TRBD2. J lost 1 base, V lost 4 bases, and 2 bases had no gene match. Looked up from germline, CDR1 is MNHEY and CDR2 is SMNVEV (reference sequence). The CDR3 covers 15 residues.

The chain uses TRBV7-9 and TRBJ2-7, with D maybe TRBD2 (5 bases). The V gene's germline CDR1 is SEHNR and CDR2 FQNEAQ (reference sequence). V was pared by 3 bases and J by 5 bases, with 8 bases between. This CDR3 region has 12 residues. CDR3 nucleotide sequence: TGTGCCAGCAGCTTCTCGGGGAACGAGCAGTACTTC. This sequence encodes CASSFSGNEQYF.

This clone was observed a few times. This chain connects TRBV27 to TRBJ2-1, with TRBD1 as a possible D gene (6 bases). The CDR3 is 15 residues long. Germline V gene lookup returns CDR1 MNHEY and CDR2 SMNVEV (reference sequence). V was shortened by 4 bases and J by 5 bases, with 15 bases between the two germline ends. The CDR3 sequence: CASSSPGAVDNEQFF. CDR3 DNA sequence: TGTGCCAGCAGTTCCCCAGGGGCCGTGGACAATGAGCAGTTCTTC.

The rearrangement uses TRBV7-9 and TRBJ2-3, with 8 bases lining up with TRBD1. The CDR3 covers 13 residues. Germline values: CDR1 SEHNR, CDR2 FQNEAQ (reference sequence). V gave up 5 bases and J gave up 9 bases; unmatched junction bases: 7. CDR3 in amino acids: CASSPSGGSTQYF. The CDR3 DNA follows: TGTGCCAGCAGCCCTTCAGGGGGCTCCACGCAGTATTTT. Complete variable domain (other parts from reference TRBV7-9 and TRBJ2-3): DTGVSQNPRHKITKRGQNVTFRCDPISEHNRLYWYRQTLGQGPEFLTYFQNEAQLEKSRLLSDRFSAERPKGSFSTLEIQRTEQGDSAMYLCASSPSGGSTQYFGPGTRLTVL.

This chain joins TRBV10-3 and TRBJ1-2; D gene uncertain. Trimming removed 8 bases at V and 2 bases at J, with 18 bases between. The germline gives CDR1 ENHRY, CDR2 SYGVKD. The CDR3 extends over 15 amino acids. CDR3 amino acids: CAIPKSQVVNYGYTF. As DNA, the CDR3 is TGTGCCATCCCCAAAAGTCAGGTCGTGAACTATGGCTACACCTTC.

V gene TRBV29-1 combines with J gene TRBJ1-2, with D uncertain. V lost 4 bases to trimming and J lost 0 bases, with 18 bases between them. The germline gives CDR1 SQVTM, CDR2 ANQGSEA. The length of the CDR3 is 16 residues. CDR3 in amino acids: CSVAHRTSPSNYGYTF. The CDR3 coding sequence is TGCAGCGTTGCCCACCGGACTTCTCCCTCTAACTATGGCTACACCTTC.

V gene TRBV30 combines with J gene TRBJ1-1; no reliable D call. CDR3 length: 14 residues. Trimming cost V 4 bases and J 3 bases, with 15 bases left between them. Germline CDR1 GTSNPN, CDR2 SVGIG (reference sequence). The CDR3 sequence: CAWTPRARDTEAFF. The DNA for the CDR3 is TGTGCCTGGACCCCCCGGGCGAGGGACACTGAAGCTTTCTTT. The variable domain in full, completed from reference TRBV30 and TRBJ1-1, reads SQTIHQWPATLVQPVGSPLSLECTVEGTSNPNLYWYRQAAGRGLQLLFYSVGIGQISSEVPQNLSASRPQDRQFILSSKKLLLSDSGFYLCAWTPRARDTEAFFGQGTRLTVV.

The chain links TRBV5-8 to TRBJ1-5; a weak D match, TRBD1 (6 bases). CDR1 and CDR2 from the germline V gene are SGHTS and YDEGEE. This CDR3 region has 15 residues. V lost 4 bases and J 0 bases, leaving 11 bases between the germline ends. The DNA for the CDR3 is TGTGCCAGCAGCCCCGACAGGTATAGCAATCAGCCCCAGCATTTT. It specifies CASSPDRYSNQPQHF.

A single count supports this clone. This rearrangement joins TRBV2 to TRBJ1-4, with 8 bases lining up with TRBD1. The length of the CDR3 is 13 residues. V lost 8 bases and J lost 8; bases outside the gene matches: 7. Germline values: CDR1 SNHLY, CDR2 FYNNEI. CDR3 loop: CASHQGAREKLFF. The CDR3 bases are TGTGCCAGCCACCAGGGGGCCCGAGAAAAACTGTTTTTT.

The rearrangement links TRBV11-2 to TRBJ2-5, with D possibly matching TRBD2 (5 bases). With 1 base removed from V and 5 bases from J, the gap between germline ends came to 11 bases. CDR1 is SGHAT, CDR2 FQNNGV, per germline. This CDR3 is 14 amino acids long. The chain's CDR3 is CASSLVLARETQYF. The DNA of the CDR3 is TGTGCCAGCAGCTTAGTTTTAGCGCGGGAGACCCAGTACTTC. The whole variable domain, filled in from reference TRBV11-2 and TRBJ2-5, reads EAGVAQSPRYKIIEKRQSVAFWCNPISGHATLYWYQQILGQGPKLLIQFQNNGVVDDSQLPKDRFSAERLKGVDSTLKIQPAKLEDSAVYLCASSLVLARETQYFGPGTRLLVL.

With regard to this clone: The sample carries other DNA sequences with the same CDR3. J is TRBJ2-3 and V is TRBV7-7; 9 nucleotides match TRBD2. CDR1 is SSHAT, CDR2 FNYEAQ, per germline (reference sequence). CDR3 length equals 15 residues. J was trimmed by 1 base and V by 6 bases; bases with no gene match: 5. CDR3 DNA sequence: TGTGCCAGCAGTTCGGGACTAGCTCGCACAGATACGCAGTATTTT. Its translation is CASSSGLARTDTQYF.

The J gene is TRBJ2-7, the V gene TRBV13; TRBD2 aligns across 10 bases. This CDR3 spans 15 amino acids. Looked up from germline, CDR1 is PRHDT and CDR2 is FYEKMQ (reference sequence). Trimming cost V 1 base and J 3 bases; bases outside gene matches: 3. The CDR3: CASSLELAGGYEQYF. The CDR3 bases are TGTGCCAGCAGCTTAGAATTAGCGGGGGGCTACGAGCAGTACTTC.

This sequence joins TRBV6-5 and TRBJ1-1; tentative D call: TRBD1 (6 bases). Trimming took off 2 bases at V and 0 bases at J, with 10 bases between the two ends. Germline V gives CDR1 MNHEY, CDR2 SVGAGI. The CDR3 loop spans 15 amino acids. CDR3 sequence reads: CASSYTGTLNTEAFF. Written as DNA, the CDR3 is TGTGCCAGCAGTTACACCGGGACACTGAACACTGAAGCTTTCTTT.